Described below is a single T cell receptor beta chain sequence and its context. This CDR3 has 14 amino acids. Trimming took 6 bases from V and 2 from J; bases not matched to a gene: 6. From germline, CDR1 is KGHSH and CDR2 LQKENI. This specimen belongs to a study of T-cell reconstitution after alpha-beta-depleted transplantation in children. Molecular barcoding with unique molecular identifiers was used for the TCRbeta library. In TCRdb, the PCR reads were re-called with MiXCR into one record per CDR3 protein. This table holds 250,000 to 350,000 distinct CDR3 sequences, roughly 9.5% found once. The TCR sequence derives from a human donor who donated a stem cell graft to a child with SCID. Material: PBMCs from the stem cell graft donor, obtained from the stem cell graft. V and J are TRBV18 and TRBJ2-5, with TRBD2 matching 7 bases. The CDR3 DNA is TGTGCCAGCTCTGCGGGGGAGATACAAGAGACCCAGTACTTC. The encoded protein is CASSAGEIQETQYF.